Following are 25 T cell receptor beta chains from one sample sequenced in a study of identifying expanded T cells in peripheral blood. The table came from immunoSEQ multiplex PCR; TCRdb's copy has only in-frame clones and leaves some out. The sample records tens of thousands of clones, about 83% being singletons. The sample comprised blood. These TCRs come from a person aged 18 to 75 in good health.

The J gene is TRBJ2-1, the V gene TRBV10-1, with D hard to call. Trimming stripped 4 bases from V and 4 bases from J, with 5 bases between. CDR3 size: 12 residues. CDR1 and CDR2 from the germline V gene are WNHNN and SYGVQD (reference sequence). CDR3 region: CASSGSYNEQFF. As DNA, the CDR3 is TGCGCCAGCAGTGGTTCGTACAATGAGCAGTTCTTC.

This CDR3 is CASRDMVNEQFF. The CDR3 coding sequence is TGTGCCAGCAGGGACATGGTCAATGAGCAGTTCTTC. This chain connects TRBV6-5 to TRBJ2-1, with TRBD1 as a possible D gene (5 bases). The CDR3 length is 12 residues. The germline V gene has CDR1 MNHEY and CDR2 SVGAGI. V was pared by 6 bases and J by 6 bases, with 9 bases between.

The V call is TRBV28, the J call TRBJ1-1; D uncertain. The CDR3 runs to 17 residues. Trimming left V 3 bases short and J 1 base short, with 18 bases between. The germline V gene encodes CDR1 MDHEN and CDR2 SYDVKM. The CDR3 region has the DNA TGTGCCAGCAGTTTCGACGGGATAGGTGAACCGAACACTGAAGCTTTCTTT. Protein sequence: CASSFDGIGEPNTEAFF.

V and J are TRBV5-1 and TRBJ1-1, with a weak D call TRBD1 (5 bases). The CDR3 spans 14 residues. Trimming left V 3 bases short and J 3 bases short, with 12 bases between. Germline lookup yields CDR1 SGHRS and CDR2 YFSETQ. CDR3 DNA sequence: TGCGCCAGCAGCTCGGGGGTTCGGGACACTGAAGCTTTCTTT. Translated: CASSSGVRDTEAFF.

The rearrangement joins TRBV19 to TRBJ1-5; the match to TRBD1 covers 8 bases. The V gene's germline CDR1 is LNHDA and CDR2 SQIVND (reference sequence). Trimming took 4 bases from V and 1 from J; bases not matched to a gene: 9. The CDR3 is 17 residues long. This CDR3 reads CASSTPLGQGSNQPQHF. The CDR3 region has the DNA TGTGCCAGTAGTACACCGCTCGGACAGGGAAGCAATCAGCCCCAGCATTTT.

The V gene is TRBV19, the J gene TRBJ1-1; TRBD1 might be the D (5 bases). The CDR3 covers 14 residues. Germline values: CDR1 LNHDA, CDR2 SQIVND (reference sequence). The V and J ends lost 5 bases and 0 bases respectively, with 10 bases between them. The CDR3 nucleotides are TGTGCCAGTAGTCCGGGGGTGATGAACACTGAAGCTTTCTTT. Its protein is CASSPGVMNTEAFF.

This clone was detected once. This rearrangement joins TRBV2 to TRBJ1-1, with 8 nucleotides matching TRBD1. The J segment lost 6 bases and the V segment lost 0 bases, leaving 3 bases of the junction unmatched. CDR1 and CDR2 (germline): SNHLY, FYNNEI. The CDR3 has 14 amino acids. CDR3 region: CASSEATGEAEAFF. The CDR3 nucleotides are TGTGCCAGCAGTGAAGCGACAGGGGAGGCTGAAGCTTTCTTT. The full variable domain, rest sourced from reference TRBV2 and TRBJ1-1, is EPEVTQTPSHQVTQMGQEVILRCVPISNHLYFYWYRQILGQKVEFLVSFYNNEISEKSEIFDDQFSVERPDGSNFTLKIRSTKLEDSAMYFCASSEATGEAEAFFGQGTRLTVV.

The chain has TRBV2 and TRBJ1-5, with 8 nucleotides matching TRBD1. CDR1 and CDR2 from the germline V gene are SNHLY and FYNNEI. The trim removed 6 bases at V and 0 bases at J, leaving 4 bases unmatched. CDR3 length: 15 amino acids. The CDR3 DNA is TGTGCCAGCAGGAGGGGACAGGCTAGCAATCAGCCCCAGCATTTT. Translation gives CASRRGQASNQPQHF.

The V and J genes are TRBV7-8 and TRBJ1-2; D call uncertain. The V and J ends lost 5 bases and 1 base respectively, with 17 bases between them. The V gene's germline CDR1 is SGHVS and CDR2 FQNEAQ. CDR3 size: 16 residues. The CDR3 bases are TGTGCCAGCAGCGGTCAAACCCTGGCTGTTAACTATGGCTACACCTTC. This sequence encodes CASSGQTLAVNYGYTF.

This clone was counted only a few times. This chain links TRBV6-1 with TRBJ1-5; 12 bases line up with TRBD1. Germline CDR1 is MNHNS and CDR2 is SASEGT. The ends lost 0 bases at V and 7 bases at J; junction bases unmatched: 7. This CDR3 comprises 17 residues. CDR3 sequence (DNA): TGTGCCAGCAGTGAAGCGGGGGACAGGGGGCTGAAACAGCCCCAGCATTTT. It codes for CASSEAGDRGLKQPQHF.

The chain couples TRBV7-9 to TRBJ1-4; the D is unclear. The length of the CDR3 is 15 residues. V was shortened by 2 bases and J by 0 bases, with 7 bases between the two germline ends. Germline V CDR1 and CDR2: SEHNR, FQNEAQ (reference sequence). The CDR3 DNA is TGTGCCAGCAGCTTAAGGCTCGCAACTAATGAAAAACTGTTTTTT. Protein sequence: CASSLRLATNEKLFF.

The gene calls are TRBV5-1 and TRBJ2-1, with 8 bases lining up with TRBD2. The CDR3 has 16 amino acids. Germline CDR1 and CDR2: SGHRS and YFSETQ. With 4 bases clipped from V and 2 bases from J, the junction kept 8 bases outside the gene matches. DNA of the CDR3: TGCGCCAGCAGCCTGCGTAGCGGGACAACCTACAATGAGCAGTTCTTC. Its protein product is CASSLRSGTTYNEQFF.

This clone came up once. V is TRBV19 and J is TRBJ1-4; 7 bases are shared with TRBD1. The V gene's germline CDR1 is LNHDA and CDR2 SQIVND (reference sequence). The CDR3 contains 17 residues. V lost 5 bases, J lost 5 bases, and 14 bases stayed unmatched. The CDR3 protein is CASSDVHRGIRNEKLFF. CDR3 coding DNA: TGTGCCAGTAGTGACGTCCACAGGGGCATACGGAATGAAAAACTGTTTTTT.

The rearrangement joins TRBV9 to TRBJ2-3, with a tentative D call TRBD1 (6 bases). CDR3 length: 16 amino acids. In germline, CDR1 is SGDLS, CDR2 YYNGEE. With 3 bases removed from V and 2 bases from J, the gap between germline ends came to 16 bases. The CDR3 DNA reads as TGTGCCAGCAGCGCCGCCGGAGAGGGGGTCACAGATACGCAGTATTTT. Its translation: CASSAAGEGVTDTQYF.

This clone came up a few times. The chain has TRBV7-9 and TRBJ1-1; D gene uncertain. V lost 4 bases to trimming and J lost 1 base, with 10 bases between them. This CDR3 has 14 amino acids. Germline CDR1 reads SEHNR; CDR2 reads FQNEAQ (reference sequence). For the CDR3, the DNA is TGTGCCAGCAGCTCCCATTGGGAGAACACTGAAGCTTTCTTT. Translating gives CASSSHWENTEAFF.

The chain uses TRBV21-1 and TRBJ1-5. TRBV21-1 is a pseudogene. This CDR3 comprises 14 residues. The chain's CDR3 is CASSKGGGTQPQHF. DNA of the CDR3: TGTGCCAGCAGCAAAGGGGGGGGGACTCAGCCCCAGCATTTT.

This chain uses TRBV4-3 with TRBJ2-5, with TRBD1 as a possible D gene (6 bases). Germline assignment: CDR1 LGHNA and CDR2 YSLEER. V dropped 0 bases and J dropped 5 bases, with 7 bases sitting between them. CDR3 size: 13 residues. The DNA for the CDR3 is TGCGCCAGCAGCCAAGAAAGGGGGGAGACCCAGTACTTC. Amino acid sequence: CASSQERGETQYF.

The chain joins TRBV5-1 to TRBJ1-1, with D possibly matching TRBD1 (5 bases). The CDR3 is 15 residues long. Trimming took 2 bases from V and 2 from J, leaving 13 bases between them. Germline V gives CDR1 SGHRS, CDR2 YFSETQ. The CDR3 spells CASSFDGTDNTEAFF. The CDR3 nucleotides read TGCGCCAGCAGCTTTGACGGGACCGACAACACTGAAGCTTTCTTT.

In its sample, this clone was seen once. This chain connects TRBV29-1 to TRBJ1-2; 8 bases agree with TRBD1. There are 13 residues in the CDR3. Trimming removed 3 bases from V and 7 bases from J; junction bases left unmatched: 7. Per germline, CDR1 SQVTM and CDR2 ANQGSEA. CDR3 amino acids: CSVDPGGESGYTF. CDR3 nucleotide sequence: TGCAGCGTTGACCCAGGGGGCGAAAGTGGCTACACCTTC. Variable domain in full (rest from reference TRBV29-1 and TRBJ1-2): SAVISQKPSRDICQRGTSLTIQCQVDSQVTMMFWYRQQPGQSLTLIATANQGSEATYESGFVIDKFPISRPNLTFSTLTVSNMSPEDSSIYLCSVDPGGESGYTFGSGTRLTVV.

This clone was found once. The chain carries TRBV6-1 and TRBJ1-2; no clear D. From germline, CDR1 is MNHNS and CDR2 SASEGT. The CDR3 loop spans 12 amino acids. Trimming cost V 6 bases and J 4 bases, with 9 bases left between them. In DNA form, the CDR3 reads TGTGCCAGCAGGGACCGGATCTATGGCTACACCTTC. It translates to CASRDRIYGYTF.

V and J are TRBV11-3 and TRBJ1-5; 7 bases agree with TRBD1. The CDR3 contains 15 residues. Germline loops: CDR1 SGHNT, CDR2 YENEEA. The V gene end was trimmed by 1 base and the J gene end by 1 base; junction bases not matched to a gene: 1. As DNA, the CDR3 is TGTGCCAGCAGCTTAGGACAGGGAAGCAATCAGCCCCAGCATTTT. Translating it yields CASSLGQGSNQPQHF.

The V call is TRBV5-8, the J call TRBJ2-1; TRBD2 agrees at 14 bases. The ends lost 4 bases at V and 4 bases at J; junction bases unmatched: 4. There are 16 residues in the CDR3. In germline, CDR1 is SGHTS, CDR2 YDEGEE. Here the CDR3 reads CASSRLAGGQYNEQFF. The CDR3 DNA reads TGTGCCAGCAGCAGACTAGCGGGGGGGCAATACAATGAGCAGTTCTTC.

The V gene is TRBV7-7, the J gene TRBJ2-3, with D uncertain. This CDR3 has 13 amino acids. Germline-derived CDR1 and CDR2 are SSHAT and FNYEAQ (reference sequence). Between the trimmed V and J ends, which lost 5 bases and 4 bases, there was a span of 10 bases. In DNA form, the CDR3 reads TGTGCCAGCAGCCCGCTTCCAGCAGATACGCAGTATTTT. Translated, it gives CASSPLPADTQYF.

The J gene is TRBJ2-1, the V gene TRBV7-9, with 7 positions matching TRBD2. Germline loops: CDR1 SEHNR, CDR2 FQNEAQ (reference sequence). V gave up 1 base and J gave up 7 bases; unmatched junction bases: 4. There are 14 residues in the CDR3. The CDR3 reads CASSLGGTKNEQFF. The CDR3, as DNA: TGTGCCAGCAGCTTAGGGGGGACTAAAAATGAGCAGTTCTTC.

This clone was counted once. The rearrangement joins TRBV14 to TRBJ2-1; no firm D call. The germline V and J ends were trimmed by 0 bases and 3 bases, with 6 bases remaining between them. Germline V gene lookup returns CDR1 SGHDN and CDR2 FVKESK. There are 14 residues in the CDR3. The CDR3 DNA follows: TGTGCCAGCAGCCAAGATGCCCACTACAATGAGCAGTTCTTC. Translated: CASSQDAHYNEQFF. Drawing the rest from reference TRBV14 and TRBJ2-1, the complete variable domain is EAGVTQFPSHSVIEKGQTVTLRCDPISGHDNLYWYRRVMGKEIKFLLHFVKESKQDESGMPNNRFLAERTGGTYSTLKVQPAELEDSGVYFCASSQDAHYNEQFFGPGTRLTVL.